The 18 T cell receptor beta chains below come from one sample, sequenced in a study of blood T cell repertoires in COVID-19. Some clones are missing from TCRdb's copy, which holds only in-frame ones; the method was immunoSEQ multiplex PCR. Among tens of thousands of clones listed, 65% to 85% were seen once. The sample was peripheral blood. Receptors originate from a man between 60 and 75 years old with acute or convalescent COVID-19.

This clone was counted between two and nine times. The CDR3 sequence: CASSPSGATTDTQYF. The CDR3 DNA reads as TGTGCCAGCAGCCCGAGCGGGGCGACCACAGATACGCAGTATTTT. This chain connects TRBV11-3 to TRBJ2-3; TRBD2 aligns across 7 bases. The CDR3 length is 15 residues. CDR1 and CDR2 (germline): SGHNT, YENEEA. V was pared by 5 bases and J by 2 bases, with 7 bases of the junction left unmatched.

The chain carries TRBV19 and TRBJ1-3, with 7 bases that match TRBD1. In germline, CDR1 is LNHDA, CDR2 SQIVND (reference sequence). This CDR3 is 17 amino acids long. The V gene end was trimmed by 4 bases and the J gene end by 3 bases; junction bases not matched to a gene: 12. The CDR3 loop is CASSTQDRSPVGNTIYF. Written as DNA, the CDR3 is TGTGCCAGTAGTACCCAGGACAGGAGCCCAGTTGGAAACACCATATATTTT.

The J gene is TRBJ1-5, the V gene TRBV6-5, with D maybe TRBD1 (5 bases). V lost 2 bases and J 6 bases, leaving 14 bases between the germline ends. In germline, CDR1 is MNHEY, CDR2 SVGAGI. The CDR3 loop spans 15 amino acids. The CDR3 region is CASSYTNQGLQPQHF. In nucleotides, the CDR3 is TGTGCCAGCAGTTACACGAACCAGGGTCTTCAGCCCCAGCATTTT.

J is TRBJ1-2 and V is TRBV20-1; 7 nucleotides agree with TRBD1. CDR3 length: 13 residues. Per germline, CDR1 DFQATT and CDR2 SNEGSKA (reference sequence). V lost 3 bases to trimming and J lost 6 bases; unmatched junction nucleotides: 7. CDR3 sequence reads: CSASQTGVDGYTF. The DNA for the CDR3 is TGCAGTGCTAGTCAAACAGGGGTTGATGGCTACACCTTC.

This chain uses TRBV18 with TRBJ1-6; 9 positions agree with TRBD1. After removal of 3 bases from V and 11 bases from J, the junction contained 8 bases not matched to a gene. The CDR3 is 15 amino acids. Germline CDR1 is KGHSH and CDR2 is LQKENI. The CDR3 coding sequence is TGTGCCAGCTCACCCCTTGGGACAGGGAAAGCACCCCTCCACTTT. Protein product: CASSPLGTGKAPLHF.

The rearrangement uses TRBV11-2 and TRBJ1-4; TRBD1 agrees at 7 bases. CDR3 length: 16 residues. Trimming removed 5 bases from V and 0 bases from J; junction bases left unmatched: 6. The germline V gene encodes CDR1 SGHAT and CDR2 FQNNGV. Written as DNA, the CDR3 is TGTGCCAGCAGCCTAAGCGACAGGGCAACTAATGAAAAACTGTTTTTT. Translated, it gives CASSLSDRATNEKLFF.

The table lists this clone with a few counts. The chain employs TRBV4-2 and TRBJ1-1; the match to TRBD1 covers 9 bases. This CDR3 has 14 residues. The V and J ends lost 4 bases and 5 bases, in that order; junction bases with no gene match: 5. Germline V gene lookup returns CDR1 LGHNA and CDR2 YNFKEQ. The CDR3 nucleotides read TGTGCCAGCAGCCCTGGACAGGGGATAACTGAAGCTTTCTTT. It yields the protein CASSPGQGITEAFF.

This chain joins TRBV6-2 or TRBV6-3 and TRBJ2-1; possible D gene TRBD1, 6 bases. The CDR3 totals 13 residues. Germline V gene data show CDR1 as MNHEY and CDR2 as SVGEGT. V lost 2 bases and J 7 bases, leaving 9 bases between the germline ends. The CDR3 here is CASSYETGNEQFF. The DNA of the CDR3 is TGTGCCAGCAGTTACGAGACAGGTAATGAGCAGTTCTTC.

The rearrangement links TRBV9 to TRBJ1-3; 9 bases are shared with TRBD1. Germline CDR1 and CDR2: SGDLS and YYNGEE. The junction had 3 bases not matched to a gene; V was cut back by 2 bases and J by 0 bases. The CDR3 has 16 residues. The CDR3 region is CASSVLGQGSGNTIYF. DNA of the CDR3: TGTGCCAGCAGCGTCCTGGGACAGGGCTCTGGAAACACCATATATTTT.

This chain links TRBV5-1 with TRBJ2-7, with D possibly TRBD1 on 5 matching bases. The CDR3 is made up of 15 amino acids. Trimming stripped 0 bases from V and 4 bases from J, with 14 bases between. CDR1 and CDR2 from the germline V gene are SGHRS and YFSETQ. The CDR3 sequence: CASSLDRPPGYEQYF. As DNA, the CDR3 is TGCGCCAGCAGCTTGGACAGGCCCCCCGGGTACGAGCAGTACTTC.

V gene TRBV25-1 combines with J gene TRBJ1-6; 7 nucleotides line up with TRBD1. The J segment lost 8 bases and the V segment lost 10 bases, leaving 8 bases of the junction unmatched. CDR3 length: 13 amino acids. From germline, CDR1 is MGHDK and CDR2 SYGVNS. CDR3 loop: CATTGAPHSPLHF. The CDR3, as DNA: TGTGCCACTACAGGGGCCCCCCATTCACCCCTCCACTTT.

This clone was seen a single time. The chain combines TRBV3-1 (or the pseudogene TRBV3-2) with TRBJ1-4; 10 positions agree with TRBD1. This CDR3 has 16 amino acids. With V trimmed by 2 bases and J by 7 bases, 7 bases remained unmatched. The V gene's germline CDR1 is LGHDT and CDR2 YNNKEL (reference sequence). The CDR3 sequence is CASSQRAGTGVEKLFF. CDR3 sequence (DNA): TGTGCCAGCAGCCAACGCGCCGGGACAGGGGTTGAAAAACTGTTTTTT.

The rearrangement uses TRBV6-5 and TRBJ1-2, with a possible D match to TRBD1 (6 bases). The V end lost 0 bases, the J end lost 8 bases, and 19 bases lay between the germline ends. CDR1 and CDR2 from the germline V gene are MNHEY and SVGAGI. This CDR3 has 16 residues. The CDR3 region is CASSYSRAGAISGYTF. CDR3 sequence (DNA): TGTGCCAGCAGTTACTCGAGGGCAGGGGCCATTAGCGGCTACACCTTC.

V is TRBV5-4 and J is TRBJ1-1; the D gene is possibly TRBD1 (5 bases). The CDR3 is 14 amino acids. CDR1 SGHNT and CDR2 YYREEE come from the germline V gene (reference sequence). Trimming left V 4 bases short and J 2 bases short, with 12 bases between. The CDR3 protein is CASSPSTANTEAFF. The CDR3 DNA reads TGTGCCAGCAGCCCATCGACAGCTAACACTGAAGCTTTCTTT.

The chain couples TRBV7-6 to TRBJ1-2, with D unclear. V gave up 1 base and J gave up 0 bases, with 9 bases separating them. Germline CDR1 reads SGHVS; CDR2 reads FNYEAQ. The CDR3 runs to 15 residues. CDR3 DNA sequence: TGTGCCAGCAGCTTAGATTCTTTCCCTAACTATGGCTACACCTTC. Amino acid sequence: CASSLDSFPNYGYTF. Full variable domain (rest looked up from reference TRBV7-6 and TRBJ1-2): GAGVSQSPRYKVTKRGQDVALRCDPISGHVSLYWYRQALGQGPEFLTYFNYEAQQDKSGLPNDRFSAERPEGSISTLTIQRTEQRDSAMYRCASSLDSFPNYGYTFGSGTRLTVV.

The genes are TRBV7-3 and TRBJ2-3, with D tentatively TRBD2 (7 bases). The ends were cut back, 5 bases at V and 2 bases at J, with 11 bases in the middle. The CDR3 has 14 amino acids. Germline CDR1 reads SGHTA; CDR2 reads FQGTGA. The CDR3 region is CASSGGGITDTQYF. DNA of the CDR3: TGTGCCAGCAGCGGCGGGGGCATCACAGATACGCAGTATTTT.

The V gene is TRBV18, the J gene TRBJ2-2, with D possibly TRBD1 on 5 matching bases. V lost 4 bases and J lost 5, with 14 bases in between. This CDR3 is built from 15 residues. Germline values: CDR1 KGHSH, CDR2 LQKENI. The CDR3 protein is CASSLTDSFTGELFF. CDR3 DNA: TGTGCCAGCTCACTTACAGACAGCTTTACCGGGGAGCTGTTTTTT.

The V call is TRBV6-6, the J call TRBJ1-1; 7 positions agree with TRBD1. V was clipped by 6 bases and J by 4 bases; unmatched bases: 11. CDR1 is MNHNY, CDR2 SVGAGI, per germline (reference sequence). The CDR3 totals 15 residues. The CDR3 coding sequence is TGTGCCAGCAGGGGACAGCAGGGTGAGAGCACTGAAGCTTTCTTT. Residues: CASRGQQGESTEAFF.